The 19 T cell receptor beta chains below all came from one sample that was sequenced in a study of PD-L1 blockade in urothelial cancer (TCRdb year 2017). Library generation was performed with the immunoSEQ multiplex PCR assay. TCRdb took over this immuneACCESS table, retaining in-frame rearrangements with V and J assigned. Such tables are incomplete; in checked studies, under half of the missing clones stem from an unresolved V gene, and the remainder is unexplained. Recorded for this sample are tens of thousands of clones; approximately 79% of them occurred a single time. The biggest ten clones account for 10% of the sample. Taken with the paper, the label for time point translates to: pretreatment peripheral blood. The sample here was PBMCs, taken around atezolizumab (anti-PD-L1) treatment. All receptors derive from a man aged 65 to 85 with urothelial cancer.

V and J are TRBV5-1 and TRBJ1-1, with D maybe TRBD1 (5 bases). This CDR3 contains 13 residues. The V end was cut by 3 bases, the J end by 4 bases, with 10 bases between. Germline CDR1 and CDR2: SGHRS and YFSETQ. The CDR3 bases are TGCGCCAGCAGCTCCGGGGGGACCACTGAAGCTTTCTTT. Amino acid sequence: CASSSGGTTEAFF.

Only one count was recorded for this clone. This chain uses TRBV5-1 with TRBJ2-6, with TRBD1 as a possible D gene (6 bases). This CDR3 has 17 residues. The V gene's germline CDR1 is SGHRS and CDR2 YFSETQ. The germline V and J ends were trimmed by 5 bases and 1 base, with 16 bases remaining between them. The CDR3 loop reads CASRGAGAPSGANVLTF. In DNA form, the CDR3 reads TGCGCCAGCAGGGGTGCAGGGGCGCCATCTGGGGCCAACGTCCTGACTTTC.

The gene calls are TRBV27 and TRBJ2-3; TRBD2 matches 13 bases. CDR3 size: 17 residues. Germline CDR1 reads MNHEY; CDR2 reads SMNVEV (reference sequence). Trimming at V came to 5 bases and at J to 1 base, leaving 6 bases not matched to a gene. CDR3 sequence reads: CASSPRLAGGGTDTQYF. The CDR3 nucleotides read TGTGCCAGCAGTCCGAGACTAGCGGGAGGCGGCACAGATACGCAGTATTTT.

This chain joins TRBV10-3 and TRBJ2-7, with TRBD1 identical over 10 bases. From germline, CDR1 is ENHRY and CDR2 SYGVKD. With 3 bases clipped from V and 6 bases from J, the junction kept 5 bases outside the gene matches. The CDR3 sequence is 14 residues long. The DNA of the CDR3 is TGTGCCATCAGTGATTATCGGACAGGGGGCGAGCAGTACTTC. Protein product: CAISDYRTGGEQYF.

The chain links TRBV18 to TRBJ2-7, with 7 bases that match TRBD1. CDR1 is KGHSH and CDR2 is LQKENI in the germline V gene. The CDR3 covers 14 residues. J gave up 2 bases and V 5 bases, and 6 bases lay outside the gene matches. CDR3 residues: CASSEGGQTYEQYF. The CDR3 DNA reads as TGTGCCAGCTCAGAAGGGGGACAGACCTACGAGCAGTACTTC. Full variable domain (rest looked up from reference TRBV18 and TRBJ2-7): NAGVMQNPRHLVRRRGQEARLRCSPMKGHSHVYWYRQLPEEGLKFMVYLQKENIIDESGMPKERFSAEFPKEGPSILRIQQVVRGDSAAYFCASSEGGQTYEQYFGPGTRLTVT.

The table lists this clone with a few counts. This chain links TRBV6-1 with TRBJ2-5; the match to TRBD1 covers 11 bases. This CDR3 region has 15 residues. Germline lookup yields CDR1 MNHNS and CDR2 SASEGT. The trim removed 4 bases at V and 5 bases at J, leaving 6 bases unmatched. CDR3 bases: TGTGCCAGCAGTGCTCAGGACAGGGGGCTTGAGACCCAGTACTTC. This encodes CASSAQDRGLETQYF.

The V gene is TRBV4-1, the J gene TRBJ2-7, with D perhaps TRBD2 (5 bases). The CDR3 consists of 15 residues. The germline V and J ends were trimmed by 2 bases and 0 bases, with 11 bases remaining between them. CDR1 and CDR2 from the germline V gene are MGHRA and YSYEKL. The CDR3 here is CASSQMHGDSYEQYF. CDR3 nucleotide sequence: TGCGCCAGCAGCCAAATGCACGGGGACTCCTACGAGCAGTACTTC.

The chain uses TRBV7-9 and TRBJ2-3; 7 bases are a match to TRBD2. Per the germline V gene, CDR1 is SEHNR and CDR2 is FQNEAQ (reference sequence). There are 14 residues in the CDR3. V lost 5 bases, J lost 2 bases, and 4 bases stayed unmatched. The CDR3 reads CASSASGNTDTQYF. For the CDR3, the DNA is TGTGCCAGCAGCGCCAGCGGGAACACAGATACGCAGTATTTT.

The chain combines TRBV27 with TRBJ2-5, with D maybe TRBD2 (7 bases). Trimming shortened V by 5 bases and J by 4 bases, and 17 bases separated the two germline ends. The CDR3 spans 15 residues. Germline V gene data show CDR1 as MNHEY and CDR2 as SMNVEV (reference sequence). In nucleotides, the CDR3 is TGTGCCAGCAGTCTCGCCCCGGGGGGCAGAGAGACCCAGTACTTC. This translates into CASSLAPGGRETQYF.

The chain combines TRBV29-1 with TRBJ1-2; tentative D call: TRBD1 (5 bases). CDR1 and CDR2 from the germline V gene are SQVTM and ANQGSEA. CDR3 length: 15 residues. V was clipped by 7 bases and J by 8 bases, with 26 bases between them. CDR3 residues: CSAPPEGGQFSGYTF. The CDR3 DNA sequence: TGCAGCGCACCCCCTGAGGGAGGACAATTTTCAGGCTACACCTTC.

CDR3 sequence (DNA): TGTGCCAGCAGCTCTCATAGCGGGAGGGATACGCAGTATTTT. Translating gives CASSSHSGRDTQYF. The chain recombines TRBV6-5 with TRBJ2-3; TRBD2 agrees at 10 bases. CDR1 is MNHEY, CDR2 SVGAGI, per germline. The CDR3 has 14 residues. Losses at the gene ends were 6 bases for V and 6 bases for J; bases not matched to a gene: 6.

The chain joins TRBV4-2 to TRBJ2-3, with D possibly TRBD2 on 5 matching bases. There are 17 residues in the CDR3. Per the germline V gene, CDR1 is LGHNA and CDR2 is YNFKEQ. Trimming pared 3 bases from V and 3 bases from J, leaving 19 bases between. CDR3 bases: TGTGCCAGCAGCCAGCGGGCACTCGCGGGTGGGACAGATACGCAGTATTTT. Amino acid sequence: CASSQRALAGGTDTQYF.

The chain couples TRBV19 to TRBJ1-3; perhaps TRBD1 as D (5 bases). CDR3 length: 16 amino acids. From germline, CDR1 is LNHDA and CDR2 SQIVND (reference sequence). V shed 3 bases and J shed 4 bases, with 16 bases lying between them. The CDR3 DNA sequence: TGTGCCAGTAGTATCCAGGGCCTAATACCCGGAAACACCATATATTTT. Protein product: CASSIQGLIPGNTIYF.

The chain has TRBV28 and TRBJ2-2, with TRBD2 identical over 11 bases. In germline, CDR1 is MDHEN, CDR2 SYDVKM. With V trimmed by 3 bases and J by 7 bases, 4 bases remained unmatched. The CDR3 totals 15 residues. The CDR3 here is CASSFSSGRFGELFF. In DNA form, the CDR3 reads TGTGCCAGCAGTTTTTCTAGCGGGAGGTTCGGGGAGCTGTTTTTT.

The chain employs TRBV5-1 and TRBJ1-1, with a tentative D call TRBD1 (6 bases). V lost 3 bases, J lost 5 bases, and 14 bases lay in between. This CDR3 contains 14 residues. CDR1 and CDR2 (germline): SGHRS, YFSETQ. As DNA, the CDR3 is TGCGCCAGCAGCTCGGAAGGGGGTATGACTGAAGCTTTCTTT. Amino acid sequence: CASSSEGGMTEAFF.

The chain is built from TRBV11-2 and TRBJ2-7; D possibly corresponds to TRBD2 (6 bases). Germline CDR1 and CDR2: SGHAT and FQNNGV. V was cut by 0 bases and J by 4 bases, with 16 bases left in between. CDR3 length: 16 amino acids. The CDR3 here is CASSLDRPGGRYEQYF. The CDR3 DNA follows: TGTGCCAGCAGCTTAGACAGGCCCGGGGGAAGATACGAGCAGTACTTC.

This rearrangement joins TRBV5-1 to TRBJ1-1, with D uncertain. Germline CDR1 SGHRS, CDR2 YFSETQ. With 4 bases removed from V and 5 bases from J, the gap between germline ends came to 15 bases. This CDR3 spans 14 amino acids. CDR3 region: CASSGGVRGTEAFF. CDR3 DNA sequence: TGCGCCAGCAGCGGCGGGGTACGAGGTACTGAAGCTTTCTTT.

V is TRBV30 and J is TRBJ2-5, with TRBD1 matching over 11 bases. The CDR3 loop spans 16 amino acids. Germline trimming cut 5 bases from V and 4 bases from J; bases unmatched to any gene: 12. In germline, CDR1 is GTSNPN, CDR2 SVGIG (reference sequence). The CDR3, as DNA: TGTGCCTGGGGAACCGGGACAGGGGGTAGAGGAGAGACCCAGTACTTC. Amino acids: CAWGTGTGGRGETQYF. The variable domain in full, completed from reference TRBV30 and TRBJ2-5, reads SQTIHQWPATLVQPVGSPLSLECTVEGTSNPNLYWYRQAAGRGLQLLFYSVGIGQISSEVPQNLSASRPQDRQFILSSKKLLLSDSGFYLCAWGTGTGGRGETQYFGPGTRLLVL.

Of note for this clone: Germline is not matched at one junction end, which may reflect a read error. The chain carries TRBV5-1 and TRBJ1-2, with TRBD1 as a possible D gene (6 bases). The CDR3 has 12 amino acids. CDR1 is SGHRS, CDR2 YFSETQ, per germline. The CDR3 reads CASRMVQGRVSF. CDR3 sequence (DNA): TGCGCCAGCAGAATGGTCCAGGGGCGAGTTTCCTTC.